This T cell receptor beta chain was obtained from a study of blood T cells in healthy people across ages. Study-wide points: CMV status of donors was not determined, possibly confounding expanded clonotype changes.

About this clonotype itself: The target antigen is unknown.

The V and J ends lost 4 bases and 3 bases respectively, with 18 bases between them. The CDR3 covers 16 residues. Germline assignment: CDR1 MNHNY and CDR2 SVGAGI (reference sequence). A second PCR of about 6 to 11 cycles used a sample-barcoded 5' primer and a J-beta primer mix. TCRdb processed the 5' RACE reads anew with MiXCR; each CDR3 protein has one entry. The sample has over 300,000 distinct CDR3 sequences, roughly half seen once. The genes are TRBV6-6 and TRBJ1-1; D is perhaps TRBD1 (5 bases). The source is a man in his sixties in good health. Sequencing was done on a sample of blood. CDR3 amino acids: CASSFDSVHGDTEAFF. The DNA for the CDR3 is TGTGCCAGCAGTTTCGACAGTGTCCATGGGGACACTGAAGCTTTCTTT.